The present TCR beta chain was sequenced within a study of T cell repertoires in cytomegalovirus infection. TCRdb ran MiXCR on the reads and lists one entry per CDR3 protein. The data hold 200,000 or so distinct CDR3 sequences, with 28% observed a single time. The germline V gene encodes CDR1 SEHNR and CDR2 FQNEAQ (reference sequence). Trimming removed 6 bases from V and 0 bases from J, with 20 bases in between. The CDR3 is made up of 18 amino acids. The sample comprised PBMCs. The V call is TRBV7-9, the J call TRBJ1-4; D is unclear. This sequence was found in a human donor in good health (CMV status not recorded). Some clones in this sample may be carry-over from other donors' samples. CDR3 sequence (DNA): TGTGCCAGCAGTCCCCGGGTGGCGGCCGAGACAACTAATGAAAAACTGTTTTTT. Translating it yields CASSPRVAAETTNEKLFF.